The sequence of this T cell receptor beta chain was determined in a study of blood T cell repertoires in COVID-19. Enrollment of patients from Seattle took place during active infection, with longitudinal follow-up. Profiling relied on immunoSEQ multiplex PCR, and the TCRdb table lists in-frame clones only, not all of them. The sample records about 220,000 clones, 70% to 90% being singletons. Sequenced: peripheral blood. The receptor comes from a woman aged 70-85 years with COVID-19, enrolled during active disease.

The CDR3 loop reads CASSQLAGELNEQFF. The CDR3 region has the DNA TGTGCCAGCAGCCAGCTAGCGGGGGAACTCAATGAGCAGTTCTTC. The V and J genes are TRBV4-2 and TRBJ2-1, with 10 bases fitting TRBD2. The CDR3 spans 15 residues. The V gene end was trimmed by 3 bases and the J gene end by 6 bases; junction bases not matched to a gene: 5. CDR1 is LGHNA and CDR2 is YNFKEQ in the germline V gene.